This T cell receptor (beta chain) was captured by sequencing in a study of CD8+ T cells in alopecia areata. The overall study: Oral tofacitinib (5 to 10 mg twice daily) was administered to treated patients.

This clone occurred a few times. The antigen is undetermined. TCR sequencing used cDNA made by reverse transcription of extracted RNA. Produced via immunoSEQ multiplex PCR; TCRdb's table is partial and in-frame only. In the table there are around 140,000 clones, roughly three fifths of which are singletons. Study-wide points: Patients shared TCRs less clearly than mice did, possibly for HLA-related reasons. Affected scalp, especially in alopecia totalis/universalis, had a higher clonality than normal scalp did.

The sequenced sample was CD4+ T cells sorted from blood, obtained at week 0. The clonotype comes from a human donor with alopecia areata.

As DNA, the CDR3 is TGCAGCGTTAAGACAGGGGGCTCCTACACTGAAGCTTTCTTT. Its protein product is CSVKTGGSYTEAFF. The rearrangement uses TRBV29-1 and TRBJ1-1, with TRBD1 identical over 10 bases. Germline V gene sequence: CDR1 SQVTM, CDR2 ANQGSEA. Trimming cost V 5 bases and J 3 bases; bases outside gene matches: 6. The CDR3 consists of 14 residues.